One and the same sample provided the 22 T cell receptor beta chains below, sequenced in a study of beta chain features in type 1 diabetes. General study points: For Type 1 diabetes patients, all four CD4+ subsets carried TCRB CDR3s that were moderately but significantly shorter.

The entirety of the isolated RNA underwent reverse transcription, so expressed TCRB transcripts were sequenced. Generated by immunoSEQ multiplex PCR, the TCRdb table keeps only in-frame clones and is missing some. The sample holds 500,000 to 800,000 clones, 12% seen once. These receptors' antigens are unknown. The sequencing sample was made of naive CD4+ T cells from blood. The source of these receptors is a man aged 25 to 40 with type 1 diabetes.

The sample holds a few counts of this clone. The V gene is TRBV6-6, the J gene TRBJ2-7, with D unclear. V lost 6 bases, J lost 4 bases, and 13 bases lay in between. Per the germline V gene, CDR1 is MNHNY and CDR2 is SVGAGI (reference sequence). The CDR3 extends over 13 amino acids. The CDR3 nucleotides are TGTGCCAGCAGGAACACAAGTACTTACGAGCAGTACTTC. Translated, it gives CASRNTSTYEQYF.

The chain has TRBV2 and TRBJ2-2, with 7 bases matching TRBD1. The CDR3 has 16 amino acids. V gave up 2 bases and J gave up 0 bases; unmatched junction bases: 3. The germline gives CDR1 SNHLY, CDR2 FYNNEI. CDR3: CASSETGASNTGELFF. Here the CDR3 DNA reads TGTGCCAGCAGTGAAACAGGGGCTTCGAACACCGGGGAGCTGTTTTTT.

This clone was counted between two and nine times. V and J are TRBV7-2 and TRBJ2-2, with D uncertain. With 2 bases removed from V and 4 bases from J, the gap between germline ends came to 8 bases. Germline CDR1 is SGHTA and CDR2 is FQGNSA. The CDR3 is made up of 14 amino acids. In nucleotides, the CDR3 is TGTGCCAGCAGCTTATCTAGGTCCACCGGGGAGCTGTTTTTT. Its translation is CASSLSRSTGELFF.

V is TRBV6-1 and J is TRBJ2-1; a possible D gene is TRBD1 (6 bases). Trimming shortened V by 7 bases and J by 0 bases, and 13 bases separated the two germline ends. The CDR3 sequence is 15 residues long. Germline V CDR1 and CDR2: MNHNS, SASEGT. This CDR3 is CASKIDRSSYNEQFF. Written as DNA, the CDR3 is TGTGCCAGCAAGATCGACAGGAGCTCCTACAATGAGCAGTTCTTC.

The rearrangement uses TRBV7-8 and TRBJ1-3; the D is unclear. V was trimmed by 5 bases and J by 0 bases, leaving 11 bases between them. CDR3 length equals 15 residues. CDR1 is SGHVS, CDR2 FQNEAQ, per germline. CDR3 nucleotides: TGTGCCAGCAGCGAGATAAACCTCTCTGGAAACACCATATATTTT. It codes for CASSEINLSGNTIYF.

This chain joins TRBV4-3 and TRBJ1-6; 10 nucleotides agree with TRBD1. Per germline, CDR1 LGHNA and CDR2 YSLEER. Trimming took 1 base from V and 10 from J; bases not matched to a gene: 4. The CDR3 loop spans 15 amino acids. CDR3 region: CASSQVGTGDSPLHF. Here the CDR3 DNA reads TGCGCCAGCAGCCAAGTTGGGACAGGGGACTCACCCCTCCACTTT.

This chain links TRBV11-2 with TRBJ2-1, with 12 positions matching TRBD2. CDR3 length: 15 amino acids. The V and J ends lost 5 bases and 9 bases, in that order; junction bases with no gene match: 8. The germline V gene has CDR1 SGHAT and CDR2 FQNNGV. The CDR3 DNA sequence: TGTGCCAGCAGCCCAAGCGTACTAGCGGGGGGTGAGCAGTTCTTC. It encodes CASSPSVLAGGEQFF.

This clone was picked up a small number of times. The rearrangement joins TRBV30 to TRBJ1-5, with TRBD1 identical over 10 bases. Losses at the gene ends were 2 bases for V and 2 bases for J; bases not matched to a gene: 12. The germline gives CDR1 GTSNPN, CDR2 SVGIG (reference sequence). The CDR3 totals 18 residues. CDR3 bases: TGTGCCTGGAGTCCCCTTGGGACAGGGGAGTTTGGCAATCAGCCCCAGCATTTT. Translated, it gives CAWSPLGTGEFGNQPQHF.

The DNA of the CDR3 is TGCAGCGCCTCTCACGAGAGCAATCAGCCCCAGCATTTT. It specifies CSASHESNQPQHF. This chain joins TRBV29-1 and TRBJ1-5; no firm D call. The CDR3 extends over 13 amino acids. Per germline, CDR1 SQVTM and CDR2 ANQGSEA. V shed 7 bases and J shed 1 base, with 11 bases lying between them.

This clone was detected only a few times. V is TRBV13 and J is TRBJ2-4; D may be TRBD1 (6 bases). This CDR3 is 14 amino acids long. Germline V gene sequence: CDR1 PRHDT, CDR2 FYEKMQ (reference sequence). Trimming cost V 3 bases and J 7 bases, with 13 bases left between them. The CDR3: CASSFVGGGNIQYF. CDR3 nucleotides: TGTGCCAGCAGCTTTGTAGGGGGTGGGAACATTCAGTACTTC.

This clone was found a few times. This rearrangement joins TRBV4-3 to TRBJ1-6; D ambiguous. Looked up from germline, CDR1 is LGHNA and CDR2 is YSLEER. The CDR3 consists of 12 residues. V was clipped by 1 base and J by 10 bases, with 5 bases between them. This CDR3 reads CASSQVGSPLHF. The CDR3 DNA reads TGCGCCAGCAGCCAAGTGGGGTCACCCCTCCACTTT.

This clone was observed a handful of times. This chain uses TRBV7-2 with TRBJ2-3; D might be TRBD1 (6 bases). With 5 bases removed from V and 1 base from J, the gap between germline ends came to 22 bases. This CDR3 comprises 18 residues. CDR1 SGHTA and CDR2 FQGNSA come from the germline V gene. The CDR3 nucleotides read TGTGCCAGCAGCCCATCTACAATGGGGACAAAGGGCACAGATACGCAGTATTTT. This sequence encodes CASSPSTMGTKGTDTQYF.

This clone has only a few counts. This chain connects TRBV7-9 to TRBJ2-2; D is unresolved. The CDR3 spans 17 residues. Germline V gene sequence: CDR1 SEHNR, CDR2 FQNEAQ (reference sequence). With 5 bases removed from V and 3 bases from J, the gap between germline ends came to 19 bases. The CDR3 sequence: CASSADPQAPDTGELFF. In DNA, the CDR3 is TGTGCCAGCAGCGCAGACCCTCAGGCGCCCGACACCGGGGAGCTGTTTTTT.

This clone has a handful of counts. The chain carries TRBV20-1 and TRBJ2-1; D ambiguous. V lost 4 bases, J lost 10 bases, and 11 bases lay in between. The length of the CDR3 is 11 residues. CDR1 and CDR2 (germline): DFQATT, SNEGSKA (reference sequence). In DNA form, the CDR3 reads TGCAGTGCTAATTCAAGAGGAGAGCAGTTCTTC. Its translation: CSANSRGEQFF.

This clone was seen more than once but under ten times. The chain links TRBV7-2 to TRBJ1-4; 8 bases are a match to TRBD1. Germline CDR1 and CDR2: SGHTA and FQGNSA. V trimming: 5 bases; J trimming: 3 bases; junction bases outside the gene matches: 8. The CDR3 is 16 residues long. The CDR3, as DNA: TGTGCCAGCAGCCACAGGACAGGGACGGCTAATGAAAAACTGTTTTTT. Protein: CASSHRTGTANEKLFF.

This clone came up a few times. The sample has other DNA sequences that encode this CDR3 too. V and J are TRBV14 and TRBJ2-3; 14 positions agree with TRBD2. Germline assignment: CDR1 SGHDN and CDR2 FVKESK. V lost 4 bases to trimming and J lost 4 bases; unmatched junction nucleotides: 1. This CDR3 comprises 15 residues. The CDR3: CASSRLAGGPDTQYF. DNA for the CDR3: TGTGCCAGCAGCCGACTAGCGGGGGGGCCAGATACGCAGTATTTT.

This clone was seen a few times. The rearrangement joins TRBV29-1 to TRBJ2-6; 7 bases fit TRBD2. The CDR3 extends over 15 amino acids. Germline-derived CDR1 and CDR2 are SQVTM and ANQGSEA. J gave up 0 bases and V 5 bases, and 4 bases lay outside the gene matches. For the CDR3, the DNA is TGCAGCGTTCCCGCGGGGGTCTCTGGGGCCAACGTCCTGACTTTC. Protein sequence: CSVPAGVSGANVLTF.

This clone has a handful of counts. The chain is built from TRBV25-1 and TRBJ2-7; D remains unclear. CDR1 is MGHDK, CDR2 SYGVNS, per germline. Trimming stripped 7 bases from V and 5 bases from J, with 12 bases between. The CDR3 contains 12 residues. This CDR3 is CASNRGDHEQYF. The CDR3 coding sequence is TGTGCCAGCAACCGAGGAGACCACGAGCAGTACTTC.

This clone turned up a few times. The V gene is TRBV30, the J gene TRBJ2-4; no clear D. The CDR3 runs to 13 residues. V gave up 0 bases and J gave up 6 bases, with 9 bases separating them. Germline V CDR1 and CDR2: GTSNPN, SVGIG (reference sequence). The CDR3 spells CAWSVRLLNIQYF. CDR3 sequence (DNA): TGTGCCTGGAGTGTACGACTTTTAAACATTCAGTACTTC.

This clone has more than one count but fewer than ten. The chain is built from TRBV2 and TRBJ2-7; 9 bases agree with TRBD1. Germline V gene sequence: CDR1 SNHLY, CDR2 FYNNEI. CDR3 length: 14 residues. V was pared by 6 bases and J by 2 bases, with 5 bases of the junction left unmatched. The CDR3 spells CASSDGDRAYEQYF. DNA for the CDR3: TGTGCCAGCAGCGATGGGGACAGGGCCTACGAGCAGTACTTC. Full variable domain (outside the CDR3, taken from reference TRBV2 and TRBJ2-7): EPEVTQTPSHQVTQMGQEVILRCVPISNHLYFYWYRQILGQKVEFLVSFYNNEISEKSEIFDDQFSVERPDGSNFTLKIRSTKLEDSAMYFCASSDGDRAYEQYFGPGTRLTVT.

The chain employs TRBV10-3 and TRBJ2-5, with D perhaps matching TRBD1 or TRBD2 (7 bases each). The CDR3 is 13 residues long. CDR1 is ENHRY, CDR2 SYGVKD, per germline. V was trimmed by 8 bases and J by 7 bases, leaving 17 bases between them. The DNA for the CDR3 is TGTGCCATCCAGGGGGGGGAGTCAAGGACCCAGTACTTC. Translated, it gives CAIQGGESRTQYF.

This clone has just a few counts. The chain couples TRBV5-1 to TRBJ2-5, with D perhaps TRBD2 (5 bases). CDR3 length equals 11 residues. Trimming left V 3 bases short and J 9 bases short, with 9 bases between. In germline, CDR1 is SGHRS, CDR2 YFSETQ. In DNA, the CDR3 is TGCGCCAGCAGCTCTGAGGGCTCCCAGTACTTC. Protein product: CASSSEGSQYF.